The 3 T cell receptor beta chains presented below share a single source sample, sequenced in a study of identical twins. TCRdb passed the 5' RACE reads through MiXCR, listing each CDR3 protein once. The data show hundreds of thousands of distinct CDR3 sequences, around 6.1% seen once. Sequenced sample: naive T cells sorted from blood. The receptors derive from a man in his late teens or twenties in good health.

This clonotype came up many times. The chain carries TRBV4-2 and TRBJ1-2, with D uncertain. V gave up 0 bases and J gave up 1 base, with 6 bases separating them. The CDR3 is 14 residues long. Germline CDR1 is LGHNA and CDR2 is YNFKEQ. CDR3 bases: TGTGCCAGCAGCCAAGAAGTGCTTAACTATGGCTACACCTTC. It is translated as CASSQEVLNYGYTF.

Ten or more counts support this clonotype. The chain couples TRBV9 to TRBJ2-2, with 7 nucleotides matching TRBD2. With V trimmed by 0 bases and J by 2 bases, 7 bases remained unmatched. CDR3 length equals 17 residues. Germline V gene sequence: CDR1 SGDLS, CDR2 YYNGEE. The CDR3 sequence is CASSVAAASGNTGELFF. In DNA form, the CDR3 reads TGTGCCAGCAGCGTAGCTGCGGCTAGCGGCAACACCGGGGAGCTGTTTTTT.

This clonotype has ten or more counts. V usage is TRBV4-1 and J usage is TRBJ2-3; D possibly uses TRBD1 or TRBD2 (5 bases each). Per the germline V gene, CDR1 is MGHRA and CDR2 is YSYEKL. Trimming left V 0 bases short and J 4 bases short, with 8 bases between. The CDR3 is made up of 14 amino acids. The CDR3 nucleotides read TGCGCCAGCAGCCAAGAAGGGGACGCAGATACGCAGTATTTT. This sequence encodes CASSQEGDADTQYF.